This TCR beta chain came from a study of control samples from healthy donors and cancer patients. Trimming stripped 2 bases from V and 6 bases from J, with 11 bases between. Germline values: CDR1 MNHEY, CDR2 SVGAGI. CDR3 length: 14 amino acids. This table comes from immunoSEQ multiplex PCR, and its TCRdb copy is limited to in-frame clones, with some not included. The sample comprises approximately 120,000 clones, around 92% of which are singletons, and 0.58% rests with the top ten. This rearrangement joins TRBV6-5 to TRBJ2-1; D perhaps matches TRBD1 (5 bases). The source of this sequence is a man aged 80 or over with head and neck cancer. The sample was PBMCs. The CDR3 nucleotides are TGTGCCAGCAGTTACAAAGGGGCCGGCAATGAGCAGTTCTTC. Protein sequence: CASSYKGAGNEQFF.